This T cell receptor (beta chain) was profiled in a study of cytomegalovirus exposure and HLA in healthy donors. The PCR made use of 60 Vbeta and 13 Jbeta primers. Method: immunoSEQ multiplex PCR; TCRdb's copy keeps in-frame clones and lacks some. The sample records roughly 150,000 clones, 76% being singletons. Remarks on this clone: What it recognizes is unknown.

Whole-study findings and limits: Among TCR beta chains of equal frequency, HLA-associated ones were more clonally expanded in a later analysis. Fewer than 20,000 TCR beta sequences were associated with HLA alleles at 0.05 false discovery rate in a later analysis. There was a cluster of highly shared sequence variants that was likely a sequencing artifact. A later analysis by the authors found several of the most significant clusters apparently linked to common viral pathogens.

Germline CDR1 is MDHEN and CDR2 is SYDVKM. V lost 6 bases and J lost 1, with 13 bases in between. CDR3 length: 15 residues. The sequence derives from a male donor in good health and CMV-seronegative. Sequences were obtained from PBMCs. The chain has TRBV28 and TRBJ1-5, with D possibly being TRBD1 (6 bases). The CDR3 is CASSPPDRSNQPQHF. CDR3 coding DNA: TGTGCCAGCAGCCCCCCTGACAGGAGCAATCAGCCCCAGCATTTT. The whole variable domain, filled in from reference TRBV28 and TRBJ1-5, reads DVKVTQSSRYLVKRTGEKVFLECVQDMDHENMFWYRQDPGLGLRLIYFSYDVKMKEKGDIPEGYSVSREKKERFSLILESASTNQTSMYLCASSPPDRSNQPQHFGDGTRLSIL.